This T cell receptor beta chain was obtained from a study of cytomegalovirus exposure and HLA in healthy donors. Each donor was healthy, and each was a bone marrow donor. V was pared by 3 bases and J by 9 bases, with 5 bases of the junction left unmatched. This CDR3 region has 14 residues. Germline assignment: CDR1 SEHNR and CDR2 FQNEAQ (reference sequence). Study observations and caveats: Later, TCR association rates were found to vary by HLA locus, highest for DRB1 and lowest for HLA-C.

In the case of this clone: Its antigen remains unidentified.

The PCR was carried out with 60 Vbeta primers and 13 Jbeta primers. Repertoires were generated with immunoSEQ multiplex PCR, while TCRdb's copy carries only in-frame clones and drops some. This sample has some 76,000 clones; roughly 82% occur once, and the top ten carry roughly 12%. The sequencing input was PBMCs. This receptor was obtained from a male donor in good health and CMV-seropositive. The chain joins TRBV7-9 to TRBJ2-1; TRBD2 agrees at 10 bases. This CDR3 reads CASSFSGGTGEQFF. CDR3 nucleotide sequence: TGTGCCAGCAGCTTTAGCGGGGGGACGGGTGAGCAGTTCTTC.